Listed here are 22 T cell receptor beta chains from one sample, sequenced in a study of post-analysis software for immune sequencing data. General observations from the study: About 5 TRBV segments appeared more often in patients than in controls, and TRBV5-6, TRBV5-1 and TRBV20-1 were among these.

Antigens for these TCRs are unknown. cDNA libraries for TCR beta contained unique molecular identifiers. TCRdb redid the calling of the PCR reads with MiXCR, one entry per CDR3 protein. The data contain about 760,000 distinct CDR3 sequences, about 27% of them singletons. Sequencing was carried out using blood. The origin of the receptors is a girl aged 5 to 17 with multiple sclerosis.

J is TRBJ2-7 and V is TRBV20-1; D may be TRBD1 (6 bases). The V gene lost 4 bases and the J gene lost 2 bases, with 12 bases spanning the gap. The CDR3 is 13 residues long. Per germline, CDR1 DFQATT and CDR2 SNEGSKA (reference sequence). CDR3 sequence reads: CSAMVDSTYEQYF. The DNA for the CDR3 is TGCAGTGCTATGGTGGACAGCACCTACGAGCAGTACTTC.

In the case of this clonotype: The junction departs from the called germline gene at one end, perhaps through a read error. J is TRBJ1-5 and V is TRBV11-2, with D perhaps matching TRBD1 (5 bases). The CDR3 has 15 amino acids. The germline V gene encodes CDR1 SGHAT and CDR2 FQNNGV. The CDR3 DNA is TGTGCCGGCAGCTTAGCGGGCAGGGAGTATCAGCCCCAGCATTTT. Its translation: CAGSLAGREYQPQHF.

This clonotype was picked up a small number of times. The V and J genes are TRBV7-9 and TRBJ2-6; 7 nucleotides agree with TRBD2. V lost 5 bases, J lost 2 bases, and 15 bases stayed unmatched. CDR3 size: 19 residues. In germline, CDR1 is SEHNR, CDR2 FQNEAQ (reference sequence). CDR3 region: CASSPYNLRGMAGANVLTF. In nucleotides, the CDR3 is TGTGCCAGCAGCCCGTATAATCTGCGGGGGATGGCTGGGGCCAACGTCCTGACTTTC. Full variable domain (remainder filled in from reference TRBV7-9 and TRBJ2-6): DTGVSQNPRHKITKRGQNVTFRCDPISEHNRLYWYRQTLGQGPEFLTYFQNEAQLEKSRLLSDRFSAERPKGSFSTLEIQRTEQGDSAMYLCASSPYNLRGMAGANVLTFGAGSRLTVL.

As for this clonotype: Given a much more abundant clone one base away, this may be a read error. J is TRBJ2-7 and V is TRBV5-1; 10 bases line up with TRBD2. This CDR3 is 15 amino acids long. V lost 0 bases and J lost 7; bases outside the gene matches: 7. CDR1 and CDR2 (germline): SGHRS, YFSETQ. CDR3 region: CASSLVASGGNEQYF. The CDR3 nucleotides are TGCGCCAGCAGCTTGGTGGCTAGCGGGGGCAATGAGCAGTACTTC.

This clonotype was seen ten or more times. The rearrangement joins TRBV10-3 to TRBJ2-7; D perhaps matches TRBD1 (6 bases). CDR3 length equals 15 residues. The V end lost 3 bases, the J end lost 2 bases, and 14 bases lay between the germline ends. Germline loops: CDR1 ENHRY, CDR2 SYGVKD. The CDR3: CAISDSRGRTYEQYF. DNA for the CDR3: TGTGCCATCAGTGATAGCAGGGGCCGTACCTACGAGCAGTACTTC.

Ten or more counts support this clonotype. The J gene is TRBJ2-7, the V gene TRBV7-9; D is unclear. Trimming cost V 3 bases and J 2 bases, with 11 bases left between them. The germline V gene has CDR1 SEHNR and CDR2 FQNEAQ (reference sequence). The CDR3 has 14 amino acids. CDR3 region: CASSLVTHPYEQYF. CDR3 nucleotides: TGTGCCAGCAGCTTGGTGACGCACCCCTACGAGCAGTACTTC. The full variable domain, its missing parts supplied by reference TRBV7-9 and TRBJ2-7, is DTGVSQNPRHKITKRGQNVTFRCDPISEHNRLYWYRQTLGQGPEFLTYFQNEAQLEKSRLLSDRFSAERPKGSFSTLEIQRTEQGDSAMYLCASSLVTHPYEQYFGPGTRLTVT.

V gene TRBV7-9 combines with J gene TRBJ1-4, with TRBD1 matching over 7 bases. The CDR3 runs 13 residues. The junction had 10 bases not matched to a gene; V was cut back by 8 bases and J by 10 bases. The germline V gene has CDR1 SEHNR and CDR2 FQNEAQ (reference sequence). CDR3 DNA: TGTGCCAGCGGCCCACTGGGACAGTTAAAACTGTTTTTT. As protein: CASGPLGQLKLFF.

The sample holds a few counts of this clonotype. The V call is TRBV20-1, the J call TRBJ1-6; maybe TRBD1 (5 bases). V was shortened by 1 base and J by 4 bases, with 11 bases between the two germline ends. This CDR3 comprises 15 residues. Looked up from germline, CDR1 is DFQATT and CDR2 is SNEGSKA (reference sequence). CDR3 sequence: CSARGGAAYNSPLHF. Written as DNA, the CDR3 is TGCAGTGCTAGAGGCGGGGCCGCTTATAATTCACCCCTCCACTTT.

The sample holds one count of this clonotype. V is TRBV9 and J is TRBJ2-3; D unresolved. V was clipped by 6 bases and J by 0 bases, with 14 bases between them. Germline V gene lookup returns CDR1 SGDLS and CDR2 YYNGEE. The length of the CDR3 is 15 residues. For the CDR3, the DNA is TGTGCCAGCAACGACACCGGTACCAGCACAGATACGCAGTATTTT. Translating gives CASNDTGTSTDTQYF.

The sample holds many counts of this clonotype. The chain links TRBV20-1 to TRBJ2-3; 8 nucleotides agree with TRBD1. Germline loops: CDR1 DFQATT, CDR2 SNEGSKA (reference sequence). V shed 6 bases and J 6 bases; nucleotides not matched to a gene: 17. The CDR3 contains 16 residues. In DNA, the CDR3 is TGCAGTGCGGCCTCCGGGACAGGAAGGATTTCGGATACGCAGTATTTT. It is translated as CSAASGTGRISDTQYF.

The gene calls are TRBV2 and TRBJ2-5; possibly TRBD1 for D (5 bases). Germline CDR1 is SNHLY and CDR2 is FYNNEI. The CDR3 has 14 residues. Trimming shortened V by 3 bases and J by 2 bases, and 10 bases separated the two germline ends. The CDR3 DNA reads TGTGCCAGCAGTGAGGGCAGGGCACAAGAGACCCAGTACTTC. It is translated as CASSEGRAQETQYF.

The chain joins TRBV28 to TRBJ2-5, with 10 nucleotides matching TRBD2. V trimming: 5 bases; J trimming: 3 bases; junction bases outside the gene matches: 9. CDR3 size: 16 residues. The germline gives CDR1 MDHEN, CDR2 SYDVKM. The CDR3 DNA reads TGTGCCAGCAGTGGAGCGGGAGGGCCTTTTGAAGAGACCCAGTACTTC. It translates to CASSGAGGPFEETQYF.

There are many counts of this clonotype. The V gene is TRBV7-2, the J gene TRBJ2-1; no clear D gene. V was clipped by 1 base and J by 3 bases, with 7 bases between them. Germline assignment: CDR1 SGHTA and CDR2 FQGNSA. The CDR3 is made up of 14 amino acids. The DNA of the CDR3 is TGTGCCAGCAGCTTAGAGGGCGGCTACAATGAGCAGTTCTTC. This sequence encodes CASSLEGGYNEQFF. Filled out from reference TRBV7-2 and TRBJ2-1, the complete variable domain reads GAGVSQSPSNKVTEKGKDVELRCDPISGHTALYWYRQSLGQGLEFLIYFQGNSAPDKSGLPSDRFSAERTGGSVSTLTIQRTQQEDSAVYLCASSLEGGYNEQFFGPGTRLTVL.

On this clonotype: Since a much larger clone is just one base distant, this may be a read error. This chain connects TRBV29-1 to TRBJ2-1; D might be TRBD2 (6 bases). CDR3 length: 11 amino acids. The V and J ends lost 8 bases and 9 bases respectively, with 14 bases between them. Germline CDR1 SQVTM, CDR2 ANQGSEA. The CDR3 nucleotides are TGCAGCCTACGACGGGGGAGTGAGCAGTTCTTC. It codes for CSLRRGSEQFF.

This clonotype was picked up a small number of times. V gene TRBV2 combines with J gene TRBJ1-6; possibly TRBD1 for D (6 bases). Trimming cost V 3 bases and J 0 bases, with 12 bases left between them. Germline CDR1 and CDR2: SNHLY and FYNNEI. This CDR3 region has 17 residues. CDR3 coding DNA: TGTGCCAGCAGTGACGGGACATATAGCTCCTATAATTCACCCCTCCACTTT. It yields the protein CASSDGTYSSYNSPLHF.

In its sample, this clonotype was seen a few times. The chain carries TRBV7-8 and TRBJ2-5, with unresolved D. Germline V gene data show CDR1 as SGHVS and CDR2 as FQNEAQ. The CDR3 runs to 15 residues. Deletions cut 4 bases from V and 3 bases from J, with 15 bases between. The DNA of the CDR3 is TGTGCCAGCAGCTCCACCACCCGGCTGAAAGAGACCCAGTACTTC. Translation gives CASSSTTRLKETQYF.

This clonotype was detected a few times. The J gene is TRBJ1-1, the V gene TRBV20-1; maybe TRBD1 (5 bases). The CDR3 loop spans 17 amino acids. Germline CDR1 DFQATT, CDR2 SNEGSKA (reference sequence). V was shortened by 0 bases and J by 0 bases, with 17 bases between the two germline ends. CDR3 protein: CSARDPQGDSMNTEAFF. CDR3 coding DNA: TGCAGTGCTAGAGATCCCCAAGGTGACAGTATGAACACTGAAGCTTTCTTT.

The CDR3 coding sequence is TGCAGCGTCTTCGGGGGGCTCCAAGCTAACTATGGCTACACCTTC. Protein sequence: CSVFGGLQANYGYTF. The V and J genes are TRBV29-1 and TRBJ1-2, with D possibly being TRBD1 (6 bases). Trimming took 6 bases from V and 0 from J, leaving 17 bases between them. CDR1 and CDR2 from the germline V gene are SQVTM and ANQGSEA. This CDR3 comprises 15 residues.

There are a few counts of this clonotype. V and J are TRBV12-3 or TRBV12-4 and TRBJ1-4; no firm D call. The CDR3 is 13 amino acids. V lost 6 bases, J lost 7 bases, and 12 bases lay in between. This CDR3 reads CASRLGSGEKLFF. CDR3 DNA: TGTGCCAGCAGACTTGGCAGCGGTGAAAAACTGTTTTTT.

This clonotype was observed a few times. This chain links TRBV5-1 with TRBJ2-3; 14 bases fit TRBD2. Losses at the gene ends were 2 bases for V and 7 bases for J; bases not matched to a gene: 6. From germline, CDR1 is SGHRS and CDR2 YFSETQ. This CDR3 region has 16 residues. The CDR3 coding sequence is TGCGCCAGCAGCTTTGATGGGACTAGCGGGAGTAATACGCAGTATTTT. This sequence encodes CASSFDGTSGSNTQYF.

This chain links TRBV6-5 with TRBJ1-5, with D maybe TRBD1 (6 bases). Trimming took 1 base from V and 2 from J, leaving 21 bases between them. Germline values: CDR1 MNHEY, CDR2 SVGAGI. This CDR3 comprises 19 residues. CDR3 sequence: CASSYYPWGGAGGNQPQHF. CDR3 nucleotides: TGTGCCAGCAGTTACTATCCCTGGGGGGGGGCGGGGGGCAATCAGCCCCAGCATTTT.

On this clonotype itself: This may be a read error, as it is one base from a much larger clone. V usage is TRBV24-1 and J usage is TRBJ2-3; 7 bases map to TRBD2. The J segment lost 8 bases and the V segment lost 6 bases, leaving 13 bases of the junction unmatched. Germline assignment: CDR1 KGHDR and CDR2 SFDVKD. This CDR3 spans 15 amino acids. This CDR3 reads CATSTPGSGGGTQYF. The CDR3 DNA reads TGTGCCACCAGTACTCCGGGATCGGGAGGAGGTACGCAGTATTTT.